Shown below are 29 T cell receptor beta chains from a single sample sequenced in a study of blood T cells in healthy people across ages. Through a sample-barcoded 5' primer and a J-beta primer mix, a second PCR was run for roughly 6 to 12 cycles. TCRdb re-derived calls from the 5' RACE reads in MiXCR, one entry per CDR3 protein. Here the sample spans roughly 2 million distinct CDR3 sequences, around 50% being singletons. The specimen was blood. Receptors originate from a woman in her forties in good health.

The sample holds one count of this clonotype. The V call is TRBV6-2 or TRBV6-3, the J call TRBJ2-4, with 7 bases that match TRBD1. The J call is doubtful: the DNA matches TRBJ2-7 better. This CDR3 has 16 residues. In germline, CDR1 is MNHEY, CDR2 SVGEGT. The CDR3 DNA sequence: TGTGCCAGCAGTCCCCCCTGGACAGGTTCAGTTAACGAGCAGTACTTC. Encoded protein: CASSPPWTGSVNEQYF.

The rearrangement links TRBV13 to TRBJ2-1; a possible D gene is TRBD2 (6 bases). Germline V CDR1 and CDR2: PRHDT, FYEKMQ (reference sequence). Trimming cost V 5 bases and J 6 bases, with 17 bases left between them. There are 15 residues in the CDR3. The CDR3 loop reads CASSQRGLLGNEQFF. CDR3 nucleotides: TGTGCCAGCAGCCAACGGGGACTTTTGGGCAATGAGCAGTTCTTC. The whole variable domain, filled in from reference TRBV13 and TRBJ2-1, reads AAGVIQSPRHLIKEKRETATLKCYPIPRHDTVYWYQQGPGQDPQFLISFYEKMQSDKGSIPDRFSAQQFSDYHSELNMSSLELGDSALYFCASSQRGLLGNEQFFGPGTRLTVL.

The chain employs TRBV6-6 and TRBJ1-1; D is undetermined. Trimming shortened V by 0 bases and J by 4 bases, and 12 bases separated the two germline ends. The germline CDR1 and CDR2 sequences are MNHNY and SVGAGI (reference sequence). The CDR3 is 15 amino acids. DNA for the CDR3: TGTGCCAGCAGTTACTCTATCGGCGCGGGCACTGAAGCTTTCTTT. Amino acids: CASSYSIGAGTEAFF.

Remarks on this clonotype: At one end the junction does not follow the germline gene, possibly because of a read error. This rearrangement joins TRBV13 to TRBJ2-6; a weak D match, TRBD1 (6 bases). Germline V gene data show CDR1 as PRHDT and CDR2 as FYEKMQ (reference sequence). The CDR3 sequence is 16 residues long. CDR3 bases: TGTGCCAACAGCTACCTAGTGGGGGCAGGGGCCAACGTCCTGACTTTC. Protein: CANSYLVGAGANVLTF.

This chain connects TRBV9 to TRBJ2-7, with D possibly matching TRBD1 (5 bases). CDR1 SGDLS and CDR2 YYNGEE come from the germline V gene. The CDR3 consists of 15 residues. V lost 3 bases, J lost 5 bases, and 18 bases lay in between. The CDR3 bases are TGTGCCAGCAGCGAGGGGTCCCCAGCCTTTGACGAGCAGTACTTC. This codes for CASSEGSPAFDEQYF.

The chain is built from TRBV7-8 and TRBJ2-7; TRBD1 matches at 7 bases. With V trimmed by 5 bases and J by 2 bases, 12 bases remained unmatched. This CDR3 has 16 amino acids. The germline CDR1 and CDR2 sequences are SGHVS and FQNEAQ. Here the CDR3 reads CASSLVRKTGPYEQYF. The CDR3 nucleotides read TGTGCCAGCAGCCTCGTTAGAAAGACAGGGCCCTACGAGCAGTACTTC.

This sequence joins TRBV24-1 and TRBJ2-3, with 8 bases aligning to TRBD1. The J segment lost 4 bases and the V segment lost 5 bases, leaving 4 bases of the junction unmatched. The CDR3 spans 14 residues. From germline, CDR1 is KGHDR and CDR2 SFDVKD. CDR3 nucleotide sequence: TGTGCCACCAGTGTCGCAGGGGGCCCAGATACGCAGTATTTT. It is translated as CATSVAGGPDTQYF.

To note about this clonotype: Germline and junction disagree at one end, which may indicate a read error. This chain joins TRBV29-1 and TRBJ2-1; D perhaps matches TRBD1 (6 bases). This CDR3 contains 14 residues. CDR1 is SQVTM and CDR2 is ANQGSEA in the germline V gene. CDR3: CSVEKGVSYNGQFF. Here the CDR3 DNA reads TGCAGCGTTGAAAAGGGGGTCTCCTACAATGGGCAGTTCTTC.

This clonotype was picked up a small number of times. The V gene is TRBV9, the J gene TRBJ2-2, with D tentatively TRBD2 (5 bases). This CDR3 is 17 amino acids long. V lost 1 base and J lost 4, with 17 bases in between. Germline lookup yields CDR1 SGDLS and CDR2 YYNGEE. For the CDR3, the DNA is TGTGCCAGCAGCGTAAACCCTTCGGGGTTGAGCACCGGGGAGCTGTTTTTT. Its translation is CASSVNPSGLSTGELFF.

The chain has TRBV24-1 and TRBJ2-1, with 7 bases identical to TRBD1. There are 19 residues in the CDR3. With 8 bases clipped from V and 2 bases from J, the junction kept 20 bases outside the gene matches. Germline CDR1 reads KGHDR; CDR2 reads SFDVKD. Here the CDR3 reads CATNPEQGRSISPYNEQFF. The CDR3 nucleotides are TGTGCCACCAACCCAGAACAGGGGCGATCAATTAGCCCCTACAATGAGCAGTTCTTC.

The CDR3 protein is CASSDLRSYEQYF. The DNA of the CDR3 is TGTGCCAGCAGTGACCTACGCTCCTACGAGCAGTACTTC. This rearrangement joins TRBV25-1 to TRBJ2-7; no clear D gene. V gave up 3 bases and J gave up 0 bases, with 6 bases separating them. This CDR3 is built from 13 residues. Germline V CDR1 and CDR2: MGHDK, SYGVNS.

This clonotype has only a few counts. The chain links TRBV20-1 to TRBJ2-7, with D hard to call. The CDR3 is 12 residues long. Deletions cut 5 bases from V and 0 bases from J, with 8 bases between. Looked up from germline, CDR1 is DFQATT and CDR2 is SNEGSKA (reference sequence). The DNA of the CDR3 is TGCAGTGCTGGACGGAGCTCCTACGAGCAGTACTTC. Encoded protein: CSAGRSSYEQYF.

The rearrangement joins TRBV4-3 to TRBJ1-2; D may be TRBD1 (5 bases). Germline values: CDR1 LGHNA, CDR2 YSLEER. CDR3 length: 15 amino acids. V was shortened by 0 bases and J by 4 bases, with 12 bases between the two germline ends. The CDR3 bases are TGCGCCAGCAGCCAAGATCGTATCGGGGGCTATGGCTACACCTTC. Translated: CASSQDRIGGYGYTF.

V and J are TRBV10-3 and TRBJ2-7; no firm D call. Germline V CDR1 and CDR2: ENHRY, SYGVKD. There are 15 residues in the CDR3. V lost 2 bases, J lost 1 base, and 12 bases lay in between. As DNA, the CDR3 is TGTGCCATCAGTGAGGCGCTGACGAATTCCTACGAGCAGTACTTC. Translating gives CAISEALTNSYEQYF.

V and J are TRBV6-1 and TRBJ1-6; D perhaps matches TRBD1 (5 bases). The germline CDR1 and CDR2 sequences are MNHNS and SASEGT. The length of the CDR3 is 17 residues. Trimming shortened V by 6 bases and J by 3 bases, and 18 bases separated the two germline ends. CDR3 sequence: CASRDDSALFYNSPLHF. For the CDR3, the DNA is TGTGCCAGCAGGGATGACAGCGCACTGTTCTATAATTCACCCCTCCACTTT.

This clonotype showed up just a few times. V is TRBV29-1 and J is TRBJ2-1, with 13 bases identical to TRBD2. Germline V gene lookup returns CDR1 SQVTM and CDR2 ANQGSEA. The CDR3 is made up of 15 amino acids. The junction had 8 bases not matched to a gene; V was cut back by 5 bases and J by 7 bases. Here the CDR3 DNA reads TGCAGCGTTCCCGAGGGACTAGCGGGGAGAAATGAGCAGTTCTTC. The encoded protein is CSVPEGLAGRNEQFF.

This clonotype appeared a few times. The chain recombines TRBV29-1 with TRBJ2-1; 9 bases map to TRBD1. Germline V gene data show CDR1 as SQVTM and CDR2 as ANQGSEA. This CDR3 is 15 amino acids long. The J segment lost 7 bases and the V segment lost 4 bases, leaving 11 bases of the junction unmatched. CDR3: CSVGEQGARANEQFF. The CDR3 nucleotides are TGCAGCGTTGGAGAACAGGGGGCGCGAGCGAATGAGCAGTTCTTC.

In its sample, this clonotype was seen a few times. The CDR3 sequence is CASSRRGGREQETQYF. DNA for the CDR3: TGTGCCAGCAGCAGGCGTGGGGGCCGAGAACAAGAGACCCAGTACTTC. V gene TRBV21-1 combines with J gene TRBJ2-5; the table's D call of TRBD1 was not tested on the DNA. TRBV21-1 is described as a pseudogene. The CDR3 is 16 amino acids.

This clonotype showed up just a few times. This chain uses TRBV12-3 or TRBV12-4 with TRBJ2-5, with no clear D. The CDR3 totals 15 residues. The V end was cut by 3 bases, the J end by 5 bases, with 16 bases between. CDR3 residues: CASSFFTRTSETQYF. The CDR3 nucleotides are TGTGCCAGCAGTTTTTTTACCCGAACGAGCGAGACCCAGTACTTC.

This clonotype has ten or more counts. V and J are TRBV9 and TRBJ2-7, with 13 bases identical to TRBD2. The CDR3 has 15 residues. In germline, CDR1 is SGDLS, CDR2 YYNGEE. V lost 5 bases, J lost 2 bases, and 4 bases stayed unmatched. DNA of the CDR3: TGTGCCAGCAGTGTCACTAGCGGGGGGGCCTACGAGCAGTACTTC. Encoded protein: CASSVTSGGAYEQYF.

This clonotype has a handful of counts. The chain's CDR3 is CASSSTRSSYEQYF. The CDR3 DNA reads as TGTGCCAGCAGCTCAACTAGGAGCTCCTACGAGCAGTACTTC. The rearrangement uses TRBV3-1 and TRBJ2-7; TRBD2 might be the D (5 bases). This CDR3 spans 14 amino acids. V gave up 5 bases and J gave up 0 bases, with 11 bases separating them. Germline values: CDR1 LGHDT, CDR2 YNNKEL (reference sequence).

V usage is TRBV20-1 and J usage is TRBJ1-2; 12 nucleotides line up with TRBD1. CDR1 and CDR2 from the germline V gene are DFQATT and SNEGSKA (reference sequence). Trimming cost V 2 bases and J 4 bases; bases outside gene matches: 5. The CDR3 loop spans 15 amino acids. CDR3 region: CSARSPGQGAYGYTF. For the CDR3, the DNA is TGCAGTGCTAGAAGTCCGGGACAGGGGGCCTATGGCTACACCTTC.

The chain carries TRBV7-2 and TRBJ1-6, with 8 bases aligning to TRBD1. The germline gives CDR1 SGHTA, CDR2 FQGNSA. The CDR3 loop spans 15 amino acids. J gave up 7 bases and V 6 bases, and 8 bases lay outside the gene matches. In DNA form, the CDR3 reads TGTGCCAGCAGTTCCGGGACAGGAGGAAATTCACCCCTCCACTTT. Amino acids: CASSSGTGGNSPLHF.

This clonotype occurred a few times. The chain uses TRBV29-1 and TRBJ2-5; 9 bases line up with TRBD2. Germline CDR1 SQVTM, CDR2 ANQGSEA. The J segment lost 6 bases and the V segment lost 2 bases, leaving 16 bases of the junction unmatched. This CDR3 has 17 residues. The CDR3 DNA reads TGCAGCGTTGAAAGGGGACGAGCGGGGGGAATGTCGAAGACCCAGTACTTC. Residues: CSVERGRAGGMSKTQYF.

The genes are TRBV25-1 and TRBJ2-2; tentatively, D is TRBD1 (6 bases). CDR1 MGHDK and CDR2 SYGVNS come from the germline V gene. The CDR3 covers 13 residues. V was shortened by 3 bases and J by 7 bases, with 9 bases between the two germline ends. CDR3 in DNA: TGTGCCAGCAGTGACAGGGGACACGGGGAGCTGTTTTTT. Its translation is CASSDRGHGELFF.

A word on this clonotype: Just one base apart from a much larger clone, this may be a read error. V and J are TRBV20-1 and TRBJ2-7; 7 nucleotides match TRBD1. J was trimmed by 2 bases and V by 6 bases; bases with no gene match: 19. Germline assignment: CDR1 DFQATT and CDR2 SNEGSKA (reference sequence). CDR3 length: 17 residues. The CDR3: CSAPSATGSRGTYEQYF. The CDR3 nucleotides read TGCAGTGCCCCCTCGGCGACAGGGAGCCGTGGGACCTACGAGCAGTACTTC.

This clonotype was recorded a few times. V is TRBV7-2 and J is TRBJ1-2, with a tentative D call TRBD1 (5 bases). Deletions cut 5 bases from V and 2 bases from J, with 15 bases between. Germline V lookup: CDR1 SGHTA, CDR2 FQGNSA. This CDR3 has 15 amino acids. The CDR3 region has the DNA TGTGCCAGCAGCCGACGGGGTTCAGGGAACTATGGCTACACCTTC. Amino acid sequence: CASSRRGSGNYGYTF.

This clonotype has more than one count but fewer than ten. The CDR3 nucleotides are TGTGCCAGCAGATTGAGGGCGCTAGCGGGGGGGCCTCTCTCCTACAATGAGCAGTTCTTC. This sequence encodes CASRLRALAGGPLSYNEQFF. The chain links TRBV12-3 or TRBV12-4 to TRBJ2-1, with 12 bases that match TRBD2. J gave up 0 bases and V 6 bases, and 15 bases lay outside the gene matches. The CDR3 extends over 20 amino acids.

The rearrangement links TRBV27 to TRBJ1-2, with a possible D match to TRBD1 (6 bases). V was trimmed by 7 bases and J by 4 bases, leaving 19 bases between them. This CDR3 region has 15 residues. Germline CDR1 reads MNHEY; CDR2 reads SMNVEV (reference sequence). In DNA form, the CDR3 reads TGTGCCAGCAACGGGGGACATGGGATGTCCTATGGCTACACCTTC. It codes for CASNGGHGMSYGYTF.